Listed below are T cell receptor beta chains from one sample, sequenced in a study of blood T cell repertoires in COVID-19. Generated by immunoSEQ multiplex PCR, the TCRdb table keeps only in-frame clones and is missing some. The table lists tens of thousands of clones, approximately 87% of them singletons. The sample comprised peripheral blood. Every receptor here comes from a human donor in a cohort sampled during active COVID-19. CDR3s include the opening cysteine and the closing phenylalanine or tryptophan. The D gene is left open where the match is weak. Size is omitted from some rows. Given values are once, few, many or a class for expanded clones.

cdr3_nt: TGTGCCAGCAGCCAAGCATCTCCAGGCCCCTACGAGCAGTACTTC
cdr3_aa: CASSQASPGPYEQYF
clone_size: -
v_call: TRBV4-2
j_call: TRBJ2-7
d_call: -

cdr3_nt: TGTGCCAGCAGTTACGGACTAGTCGGGAATGAGCAGTTCTTC
cdr3_aa: CASSYGLVGNEQFF
clone_size: -
v_call: TRBV5-6
j_call: TRBJ2-1
d_call: TRBD2

cdr3_nt: TGTGCCAGCAGCAAATCCGATTATCTAGGCCCAAAACCCTACGAGCAGTACTTC
cdr3_aa: CASSKSDYLGPKPYEQYF
clone_size: -
v_call: TRBV21-1
j_call: TRBJ2-7
d_call: -

cdr3_nt: TGTGCCAGCAGCTCGCGGGGCACTAGCACAGATACGCAGTATTTT
cdr3_aa: CASSSRGTSTDTQYF
clone_size: -
v_call: TRBV27
j_call: TRBJ2-3
d_call: -

cdr3_nt: TGTGCCAGCCAGGGACAGGTAAATCAGCCCCAGCATTTT
cdr3_aa: CASQGQVNQPQHF
clone_size: -
v_call: TRBV7-9
j_call: TRBJ1-5
d_call: TRBD1

cdr3_nt: TGTGCCAGCTCACCACCTCAGAGAGGGAGGAGGGAGACCCAGTACTTC
cdr3_aa: CASSPPQRGRRETQYF
clone_size: -
v_call: TRBV18
j_call: TRBJ2-5
d_call: -

cdr3_nt: TGCGCCAGCAGTCTGTACAATGAGCAGTTCTTC
cdr3_aa: CASSLYNEQFF
clone_size: once
v_call: TRBV5-1
j_call: TRBJ2-1
d_call: -

cdr3_nt: TGTGCCAGCTCACCCACGGGACTAGCGGGAGACGAGCAGTACTTC
cdr3_aa: CASSPTGLAGDEQYF
clone_size: -
v_call: TRBV18
j_call: TRBJ2-7
d_call: TRBD2

cdr3_nt: TGTGCCAGCAGCCATCTACATGGACTAGCGGGAATTACTGAGCAGTTCTTC
cdr3_aa: CASSHLHGLAGITEQFF
clone_size: -
v_call: TRBV7-6
j_call: TRBJ2-1
d_call: TRBD2

cdr3_nt: TGTGCCAGCAGTCACGGGGTGGGACAGACCGTGAACACTGAAGCTTTCTTT
cdr3_aa: CASSHGVGQTVNTEAFF
clone_size: once
v_call: TRBV6-6
j_call: TRBJ1-1
d_call: TRBD1

cdr3_nt: TGTGCCAGCAGCCTAGTAAACTACGAGCAGTACTTC
cdr3_aa: CASSLVNYEQYF
clone_size: -
v_call: TRBV6-2/TRBV6-3
j_call: TRBJ2-7
d_call: -

cdr3_nt: TGTGCCAGCAGCGCTCAGGGCACTGAAGCTTTCTTT
cdr3_aa: CASSAQGTEAFF
clone_size: -
v_call: TRBV9
j_call: TRBJ1-1
d_call: -

cdr3_nt: TGTGCCAGCAGTGAAGCGCTTGGGACCGGGACTAGCAGATACAATGAGCAGTTCTTC
cdr3_aa: CASSEALGTGTSRYNEQFF
clone_size: -
v_call: TRBV6-1
j_call: TRBJ2-1
d_call: TRBD2

cdr3_nt: TGTGCCAGCAGTCCCGACAGACTTCTCCTCAATGAGCAGTTCTTC
cdr3_aa: CASSPDRLLLNEQFF
clone_size: -
v_call: TRBV6-5
j_call: TRBJ2-1
d_call: -

cdr3_nt: TGTGCCAGCAGCCCGACACCGGGAGGGTTAACTTTCTTT
cdr3_aa: CASSPTPGGLTFF
clone_size: -
v_call: TRBV7-9
j_call: TRBJ1-1
d_call: -

cdr3_nt: TGTGCCAGTAGTCGGCAAGCAGGGGGTTACAATGAGCAGTTCTTC
cdr3_aa: CASSRQAGGYNEQFF
clone_size: -
v_call: TRBV19
j_call: TRBJ2-1
d_call: TRBD1